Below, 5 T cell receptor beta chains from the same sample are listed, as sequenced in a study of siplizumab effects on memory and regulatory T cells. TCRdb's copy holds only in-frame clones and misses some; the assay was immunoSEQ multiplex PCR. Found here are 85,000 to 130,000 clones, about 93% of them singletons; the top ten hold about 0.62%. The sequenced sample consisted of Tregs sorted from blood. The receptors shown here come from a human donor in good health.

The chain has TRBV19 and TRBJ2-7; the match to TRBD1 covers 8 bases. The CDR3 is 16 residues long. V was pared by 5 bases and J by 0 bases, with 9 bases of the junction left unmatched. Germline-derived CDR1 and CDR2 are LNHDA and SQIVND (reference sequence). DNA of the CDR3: TGTGCCAGTAGTGGACAGGGTCATAAGAGCTCCTACGAGCAGTACTTC. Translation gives CASSGQGHKSSYEQYF. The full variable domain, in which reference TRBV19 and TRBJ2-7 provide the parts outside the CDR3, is DGGITQSPKYLFRKEGQNVTLSCEQNLNHDAMYWYRQDPGQGLRLIYYSQIVNDFQKGDIAEGYSVSREKKESFPLTVTSAQKNPTAFYLCASSGQGHKSSYEQYFGPGTRLTVT.

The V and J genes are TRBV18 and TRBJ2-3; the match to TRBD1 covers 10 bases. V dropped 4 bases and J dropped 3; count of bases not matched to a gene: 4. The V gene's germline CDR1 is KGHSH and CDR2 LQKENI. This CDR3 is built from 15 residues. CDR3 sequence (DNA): TGTGCCAGCTCACGACGGACAGGGGGGACAGATACGCAGTATTTT. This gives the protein CASSRRTGGTDTQYF.

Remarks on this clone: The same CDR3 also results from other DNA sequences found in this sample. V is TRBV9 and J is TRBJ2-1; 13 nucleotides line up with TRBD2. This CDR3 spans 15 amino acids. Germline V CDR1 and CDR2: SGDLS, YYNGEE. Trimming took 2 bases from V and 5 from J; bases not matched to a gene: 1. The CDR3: CASSVGLAGDNEQFF. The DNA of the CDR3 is TGTGCCAGCAGCGTCGGACTAGCGGGAGACAATGAGCAGTTCTTC.

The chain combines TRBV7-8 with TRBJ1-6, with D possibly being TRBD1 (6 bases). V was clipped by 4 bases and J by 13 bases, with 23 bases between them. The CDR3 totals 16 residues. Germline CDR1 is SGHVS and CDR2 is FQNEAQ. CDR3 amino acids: CASSSTPRGPTSPLHF. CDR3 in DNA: TGTGCCAGCAGCTCAACACCCAGGGGCCCGACTTCGCCCCTCCACTTT.

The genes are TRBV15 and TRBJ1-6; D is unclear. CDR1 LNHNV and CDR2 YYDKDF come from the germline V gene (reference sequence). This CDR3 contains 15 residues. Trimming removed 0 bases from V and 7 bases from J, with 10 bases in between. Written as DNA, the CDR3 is TGTGCCACCAGCAGAGAGGGCAGAACCAATTCACCCCTCCACTTT. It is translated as CATSREGRTNSPLHF. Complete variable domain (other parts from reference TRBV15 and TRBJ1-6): DAMVIQNPRYQVTQFGKPVTLSCSQTLNHNVMYWYQQKSSQAPKLLFHYYDKDFNNEADTPDNFQSRRPNTSFCFLDIRSPGLGDTAMYLCATSREGRTNSPLHFGNGTRLTVT.